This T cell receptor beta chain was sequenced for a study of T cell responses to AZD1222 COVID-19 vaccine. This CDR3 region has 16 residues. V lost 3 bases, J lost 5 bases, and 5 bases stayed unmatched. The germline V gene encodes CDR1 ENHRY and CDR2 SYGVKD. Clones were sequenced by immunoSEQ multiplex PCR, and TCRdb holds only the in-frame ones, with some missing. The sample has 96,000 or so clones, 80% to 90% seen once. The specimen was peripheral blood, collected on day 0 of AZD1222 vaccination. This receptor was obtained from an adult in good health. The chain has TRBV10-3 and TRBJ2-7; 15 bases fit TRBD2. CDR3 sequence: CAISDPGLAGGHEQYF. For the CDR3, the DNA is TGTGCCATCAGTGACCCGGGACTAGCGGGGGGCCACGAGCAGTACTTC.